This T cell receptor (beta chain) came from a study of blood T cell repertoires in COVID-19. The protocol was immunoSEQ multiplex PCR, while the TCRdb copy is restricted to in-frame clones and leaves out a portion. The sample lists about 480,000 clones; 88% were seen once. This CDR3 region has 16 residues. V lost 2 bases and J lost 4, with 17 bases in between. From germline, CDR1 is MNHEY and CDR2 SVGEGT. This chain uses TRBV6-2 or TRBV6-3 with TRBJ1-1, with D perhaps TRBD1 (5 bases). The receptor comes from a woman aged 40-49 years who had recovered from COVID-19. Sequenced: PBMCs or T cells enriched from blood (not recorded which). The CDR3 coding sequence is TGTGCCAGCAGTTACAGGTGGGGCAGGGTGAGCACTGAAGCTTTCTTT. As protein: CASSYRWGRVSTEAFF.